A single sample is the source of the 7 T cell receptor beta chains below, sequenced in a study of cytotoxic CD8 clonotypes in ibrutinib-treated CLL. Generated by immunoSEQ multiplex PCR, the TCRdb table keeps only in-frame clones and is missing some. The sample carries approximately 92,000 clones, over 60% recorded once. The source material was PBMCs, sampled after 24 months of ibrutinib treatment. All receptors come from a human donor with chronic lymphocytic leukemia.

The rearrangement joins TRBV5-1 to TRBJ2-1; D is perhaps TRBD1 (7 bases). The germline V and J ends were trimmed by 4 bases and 15 bases, with 26 bases remaining between them. Per germline, CDR1 SGHRS and CDR2 YFSETQ. This CDR3 spans 15 amino acids. The CDR3 is CASSPDREAGGGAFF. For the CDR3, the DNA is TGCGCCAGCAGCCCAGACAGGGAGGCCGGGGGTGGTGCGTTCTTC.

V gene TRBV6-5 combines with J gene TRBJ1-1, with D possibly matching TRBD1 (6 bases). CDR3 length equals 13 residues. V lost 5 bases and J 0 bases, leaving 7 bases between the germline ends. Germline CDR1 is MNHEY and CDR2 is SVGAGI. CDR3 protein: CASSRTVNTEAFF. Written as DNA, the CDR3 is TGTGCCAGCAGTAGGACAGTGAACACTGAAGCTTTCTTT.

The chain combines TRBV7-2 with TRBJ2-3, with a tentative D call TRBD1 (7 bases). Germline CDR1 is SGHTA and CDR2 is FQGNSA. The CDR3 runs to 15 residues. Trimming took 5 bases from V and 8 from J, leaving 20 bases between them. CDR3 sequence: CASSLQGGEGGTQYF. DNA of the CDR3: TGTGCCAGCAGCCTCCAGGGGGGCGAAGGGGGTACGCAGTATTTT.

The genes are TRBV18 and TRBJ2-1; TRBD1 is a possible D gene (6 bases). Germline V gene sequence: CDR1 KGHSH, CDR2 LQKENI. The CDR3 runs 20 residues. The V gene lost 2 bases and the J gene lost 1 base, with 24 bases spanning the gap. The CDR3 nucleotides are TGTGCCAGCTCACCAGGTGGGAAAACCGGGACCCAGGGGTCCTACAATGAGCAGTTCTTC. Residues: CASSPGGKTGTQGSYNEQFF.

This clone was detected a few times. This chain connects TRBV5-6 to TRBJ1-1; D is unclear. Germline-derived CDR1 and CDR2 are SGHDT and YYEEEE. Between the trimmed V and J ends, which lost 4 bases and 4 bases, there was a span of 17 bases. The CDR3 totals 15 residues. Here the CDR3 DNA reads TGTGCCAGCAGCCTCTTTAAGGGCCACGGCACTGAAGCTTTCTTT. It is translated as CASSLFKGHGTEAFF.

V usage is TRBV7-9 and J usage is TRBJ1-2; D gene ambiguous. Germline CDR1 and CDR2: SEHNR and FQNEAQ (reference sequence). CDR3 length: 15 residues. V dropped 1 base and J dropped 5 bases, with 14 bases sitting between them. The chain's CDR3 is CASSLEGRIGYGYTF. CDR3 bases: TGTGCCAGCAGCTTAGAGGGCAGGATCGGGTATGGCTACACCTTC.

The CDR3 is CASSFGTGGIGEQFF. The DNA of the CDR3 is TGCGCCAGCAGCTTCGGGACAGGGGGGATTGGAGAGCAGTTCTTC. The chain couples TRBV5-1 to TRBJ2-1; 11 bases map to TRBD1. Looked up from germline, CDR1 is SGHRS and CDR2 is YFSETQ. This CDR3 contains 15 residues. The V and J ends lost 2 bases and 10 bases, in that order; junction bases with no gene match: 8.